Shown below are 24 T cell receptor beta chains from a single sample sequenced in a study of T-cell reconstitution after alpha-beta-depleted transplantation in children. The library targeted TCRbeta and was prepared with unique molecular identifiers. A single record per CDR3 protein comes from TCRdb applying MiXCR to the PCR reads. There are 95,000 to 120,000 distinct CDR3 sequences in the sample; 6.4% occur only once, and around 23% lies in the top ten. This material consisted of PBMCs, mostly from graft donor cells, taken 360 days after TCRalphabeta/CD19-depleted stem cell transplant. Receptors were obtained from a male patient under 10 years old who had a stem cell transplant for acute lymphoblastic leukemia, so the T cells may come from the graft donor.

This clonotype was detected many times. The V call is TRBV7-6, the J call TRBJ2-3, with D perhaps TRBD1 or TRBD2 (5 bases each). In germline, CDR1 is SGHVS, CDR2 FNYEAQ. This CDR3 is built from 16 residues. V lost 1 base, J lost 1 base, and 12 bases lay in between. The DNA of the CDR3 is TGTGCCAGCAGCTTAGAACCGGGACGGGGCACAGATACGCAGTATTTT. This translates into CASSLEPGRGTDTQYF. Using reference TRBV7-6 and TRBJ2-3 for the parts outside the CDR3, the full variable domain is GAGVSQSPRYKVTKRGQDVALRCDPISGHVSLYWYRQALGQGPEFLTYFNYEAQQDKSGLPNDRFSAERPEGSISTLTIQRTEQRDSAMYRCASSLEPGRGTDTQYFGPGTRLTVL.

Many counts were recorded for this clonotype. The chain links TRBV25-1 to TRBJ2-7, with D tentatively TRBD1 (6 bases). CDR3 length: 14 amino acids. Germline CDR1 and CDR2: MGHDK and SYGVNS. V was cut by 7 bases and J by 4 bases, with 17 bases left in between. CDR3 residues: CASTPGVAQYEQYF. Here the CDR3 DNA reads TGTGCCAGCACCCCAGGGGTCGCTCAGTACGAGCAGTACTTC.

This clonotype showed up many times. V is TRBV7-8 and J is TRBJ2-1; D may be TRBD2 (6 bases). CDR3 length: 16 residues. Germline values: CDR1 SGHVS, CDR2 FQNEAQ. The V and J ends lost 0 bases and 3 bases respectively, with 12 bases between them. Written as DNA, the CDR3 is TGTGCCAGCAGCTTAGCGCTAGGGACTTACTACAATGAGCAGTTCTTC. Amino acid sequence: CASSLALGTYYNEQFF.

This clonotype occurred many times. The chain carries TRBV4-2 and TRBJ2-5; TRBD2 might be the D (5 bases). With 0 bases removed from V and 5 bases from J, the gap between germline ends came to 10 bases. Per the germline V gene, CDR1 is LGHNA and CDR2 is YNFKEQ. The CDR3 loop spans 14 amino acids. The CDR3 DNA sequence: TGTGCCAGCAGCCAAGAAGCGGCGGAGGAGACCCAGTACTTC. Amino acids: CASSQEAAEETQYF.

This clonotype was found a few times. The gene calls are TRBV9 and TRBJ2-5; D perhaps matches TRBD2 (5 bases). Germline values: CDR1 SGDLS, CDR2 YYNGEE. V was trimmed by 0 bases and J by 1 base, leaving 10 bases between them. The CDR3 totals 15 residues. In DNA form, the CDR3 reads TGTGCCAGCAGCGTAGGGAGGACCTCCCAAGAGACCCAGTACTTC. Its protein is CASSVGRTSQETQYF.

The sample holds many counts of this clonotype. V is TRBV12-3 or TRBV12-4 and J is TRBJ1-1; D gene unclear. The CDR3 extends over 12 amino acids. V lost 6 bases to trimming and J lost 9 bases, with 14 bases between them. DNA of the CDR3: TGTGCCAGCAGCCCCCCCGTGGCGAAAGCTTTCTTT. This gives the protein CASSPPVAKAFF.

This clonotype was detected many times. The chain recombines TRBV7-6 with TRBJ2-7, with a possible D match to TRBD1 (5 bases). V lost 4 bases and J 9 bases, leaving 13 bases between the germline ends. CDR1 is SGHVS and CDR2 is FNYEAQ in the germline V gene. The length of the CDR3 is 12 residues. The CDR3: CASSSTDLGQYF. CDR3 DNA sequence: TGTGCCAGCAGCTCGACAGACCTTGGGCAGTACTTC.

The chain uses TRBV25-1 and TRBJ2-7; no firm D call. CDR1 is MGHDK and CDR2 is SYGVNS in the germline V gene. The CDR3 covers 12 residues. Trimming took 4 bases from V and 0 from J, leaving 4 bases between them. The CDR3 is CASSVFSYEQYF. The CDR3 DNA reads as TGTGCCAGCAGTGTTTTCTCCTACGAGCAGTACTTC.

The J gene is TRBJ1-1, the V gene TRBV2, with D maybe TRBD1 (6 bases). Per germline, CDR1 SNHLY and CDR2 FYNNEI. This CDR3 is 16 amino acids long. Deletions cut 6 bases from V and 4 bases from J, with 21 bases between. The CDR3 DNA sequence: TGTGCCAGCAGAGAATTTCTTAAACAGGGATCCACTGAAGCTTTCTTT. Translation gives CASREFLKQGSTEAFF.

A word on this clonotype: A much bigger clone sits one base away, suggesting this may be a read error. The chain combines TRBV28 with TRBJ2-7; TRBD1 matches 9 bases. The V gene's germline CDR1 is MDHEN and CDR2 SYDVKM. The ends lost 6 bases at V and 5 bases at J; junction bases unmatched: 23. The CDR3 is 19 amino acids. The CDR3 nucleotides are TGTGCCAGCAGCGGCGAGGCGTTACTGGGGAGGGACAGGGCACACGAGCAGTACTTC. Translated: CASSGEALLGRDRAHEQYF. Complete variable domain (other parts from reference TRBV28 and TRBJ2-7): DVKVTQSSRYLVKRTGEKVFLECVQDMDHENMFWYRQDPGLGLRLIYFSYDVKMKEKGDIPEGYSVSREKKERFSLILESASTNQTSMYLCASSGEALLGRDRAHEQYFGPGTRLTVT.

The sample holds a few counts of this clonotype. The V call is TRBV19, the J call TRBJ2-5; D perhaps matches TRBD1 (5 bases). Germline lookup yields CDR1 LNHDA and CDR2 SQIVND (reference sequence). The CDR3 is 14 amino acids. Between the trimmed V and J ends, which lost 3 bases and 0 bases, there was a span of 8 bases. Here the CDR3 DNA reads TGTGCCAGTAGTATCGGACACAACCAAGAGACCCAGTACTTC. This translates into CASSIGHNQETQYF. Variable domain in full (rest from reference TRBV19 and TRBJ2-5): DGGITQSPKYLFRKEGQNVTLSCEQNLNHDAMYWYRQDPGQGLRLIYYSQIVNDFQKGDIAEGYSVSREKKESFPLTVTSAQKNPTAFYLCASSIGHNQETQYFGPGTRLLVL.

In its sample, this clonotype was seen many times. CDR3 nucleotide sequence: TGTGCCAGCAGCTTTTTTACCCCGAACACTGAAGCTTTCTTT. Encoded protein: CASSFFTPNTEAFF. The chain employs TRBV7-2 and TRBJ1-1; D is uncertain. This CDR3 has 14 amino acids. Germline V gene data show CDR1 as SGHTA and CDR2 as FQGNSA. Trimming shortened V by 3 bases and J by 1 base, and 9 bases separated the two germline ends. Filled out from reference TRBV7-2 and TRBJ1-1, the complete variable domain reads GAGVSQSPSNKVTEKGKDVELRCDPISGHTALYWYRQSLGQGLEFLIYFQGNSAPDKSGLPSDRFSAERTGGSVSTLTIQRTQQEDSAVYLCASSFFTPNTEAFFGQGTRLTVV.

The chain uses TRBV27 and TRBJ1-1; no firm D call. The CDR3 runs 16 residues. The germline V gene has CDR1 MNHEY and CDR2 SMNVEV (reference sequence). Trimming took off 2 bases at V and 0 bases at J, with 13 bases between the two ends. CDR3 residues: CASSLGFRRLNTEAFF. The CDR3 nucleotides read TGTGCCAGCAGTTTAGGGTTTAGGCGGTTGAACACTGAAGCTTTCTTT.

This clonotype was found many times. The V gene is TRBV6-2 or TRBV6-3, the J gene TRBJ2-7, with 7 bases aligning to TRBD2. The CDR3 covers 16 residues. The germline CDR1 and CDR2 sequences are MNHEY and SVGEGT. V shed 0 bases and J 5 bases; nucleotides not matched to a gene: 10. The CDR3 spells CASSYSMWGGKDEQYF. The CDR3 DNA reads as TGTGCCAGCAGTTACTCGATGTGGGGGGGTAAGGACGAGCAGTACTTC.

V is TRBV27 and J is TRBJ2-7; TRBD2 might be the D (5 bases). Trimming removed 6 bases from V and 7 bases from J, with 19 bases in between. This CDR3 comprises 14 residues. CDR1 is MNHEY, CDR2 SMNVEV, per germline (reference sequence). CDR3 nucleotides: TGTGCCAGCAGCTACCGGGATAGGGAAAGAGAGCAGTACTTC. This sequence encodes CASSYRDREREQYF.

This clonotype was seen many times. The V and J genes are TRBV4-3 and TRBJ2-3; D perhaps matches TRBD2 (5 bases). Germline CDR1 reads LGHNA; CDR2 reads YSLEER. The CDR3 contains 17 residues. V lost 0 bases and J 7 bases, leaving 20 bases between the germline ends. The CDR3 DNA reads TGCGCCAGCAGCCAAGACCCACCGGGATCGCCCTTAAATACGCAGTATTTT. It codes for CASSQDPPGSPLNTQYF.

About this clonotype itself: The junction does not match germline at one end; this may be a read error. The DNA for the CDR3 is TGCCCCAGGGGGTATTCGAACACCGGGGAGCTGTTTTTT. Translated, it gives CPRGYSNTGELFF. V gene TRBV4-3 combines with J gene TRBJ2-2; TRBD1 matches at 7 bases. Germline CDR1 is LGHNA and CDR2 is YSLEER. The CDR3 has 13 amino acids.

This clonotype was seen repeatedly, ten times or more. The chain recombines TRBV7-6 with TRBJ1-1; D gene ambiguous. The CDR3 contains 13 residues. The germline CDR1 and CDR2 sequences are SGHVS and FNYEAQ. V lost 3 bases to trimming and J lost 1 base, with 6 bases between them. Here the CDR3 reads CASSFRANTEAFF. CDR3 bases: TGTGCCAGCAGCTTCCGAGCGAACACTGAAGCTTTCTTT.

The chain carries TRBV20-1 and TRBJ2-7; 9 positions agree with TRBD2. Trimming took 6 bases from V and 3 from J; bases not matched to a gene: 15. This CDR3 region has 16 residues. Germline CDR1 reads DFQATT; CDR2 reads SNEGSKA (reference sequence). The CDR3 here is CSASRAGGRRSYEQYF. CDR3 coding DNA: TGCAGTGCCAGTCGAGCGGGGGGCCGTAGGAGCTACGAGCAGTACTTC.

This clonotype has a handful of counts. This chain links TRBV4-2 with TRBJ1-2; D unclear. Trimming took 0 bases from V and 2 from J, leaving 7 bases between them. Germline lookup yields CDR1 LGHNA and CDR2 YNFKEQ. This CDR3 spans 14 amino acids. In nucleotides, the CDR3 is TGTGCCAGCAGCCAAGATAAGAAGAACTATGGCTACACCTTC. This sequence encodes CASSQDKKNYGYTF.

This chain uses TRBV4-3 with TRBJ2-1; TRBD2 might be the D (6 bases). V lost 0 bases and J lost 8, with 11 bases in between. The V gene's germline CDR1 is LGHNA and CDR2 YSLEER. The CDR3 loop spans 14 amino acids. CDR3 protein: CASSQDGGYDEQFF. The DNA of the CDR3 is TGCGCCAGCAGCCAAGACGGGGGTTACGATGAGCAGTTCTTC.

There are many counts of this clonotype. CDR3 sequence: CASSPPGNSPLHF. The DNA of the CDR3 is TGTGCCAGCAGCCCCCCGGGGAATTCACCCCTCCACTTT. This chain connects TRBV7-6 to TRBJ1-6; no clear D gene. Germline V gene data show CDR1 as SGHVS and CDR2 as FNYEAQ. This CDR3 is built from 13 residues. Trimming removed 5 bases from V and 7 bases from J, with 9 bases in between.

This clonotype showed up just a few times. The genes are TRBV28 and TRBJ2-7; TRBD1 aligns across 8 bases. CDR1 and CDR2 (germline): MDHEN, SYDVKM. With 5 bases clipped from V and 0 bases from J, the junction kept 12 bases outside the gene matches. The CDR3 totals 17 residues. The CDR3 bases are TGTGCCAGCAGTAGTCAGCGTCAGGGGGCTAGCTCCTACGAGCAGTACTTC. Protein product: CASSSQRQGASSYEQYF.

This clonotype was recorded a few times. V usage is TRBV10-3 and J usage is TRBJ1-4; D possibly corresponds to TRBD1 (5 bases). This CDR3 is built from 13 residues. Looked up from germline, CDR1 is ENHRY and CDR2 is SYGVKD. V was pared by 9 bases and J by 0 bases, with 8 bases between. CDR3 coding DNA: TGTGCCATTGGGACTCCAACTAATGAAAAACTGTTTTTT. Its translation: CAIGTPTNEKLFF.